Below, 26 T cell receptor beta chains from the same sample are listed, as sequenced in a study of tumor-infiltrating lymphocytes in oesophageal squamous cell carcinoma. TCRdb reprocessed the PCR reads via MiXCR and lists one record per CDR3 protein. The sample holds over 20,000 distinct CDR3 sequences; around a third are singletons and the top ten take about a fifth. The specimen was esophageal tumor tissue. Receptors were obtained from a female donor with esophageal squamous cell carcinoma.

The table lists this clonotype with many counts. This chain connects TRBV11-2 to TRBJ2-1; D perhaps matches TRBD2 (7 bases). The CDR3 totals 15 residues. From germline, CDR1 is SGHAT and CDR2 FQNNGV. The V end was cut by 3 bases, the J end by 7 bases, with 16 bases between. The CDR3, as DNA: TGTGCCAGCAGCTTTTACGGGGGGCATACTAATGAGCAGTTCTTC. Protein product: CASSFYGGHTNEQFF.

The chain uses TRBV7-9 and TRBJ2-1; D could derive from TRBD1 or TRBD2 (5 bases each). The J call may be faulty, since TRBJ2-7 better matches the DNA end. In germline, CDR1 is SEHNR, CDR2 FQNEAQ (reference sequence). The CDR3 has 14 residues. Here the CDR3 DNA reads TGTGCCAGCAGCTTCCGGGACGGTACCTACGAGCAGTACTTC. Translating it yields CASSFRDGTYEQYF.

The sample holds a few counts of this clonotype. V gene TRBV7-7 combines with J gene TRBJ2-1; 8 nucleotides align to TRBD2. This CDR3 contains 16 residues. V gave up 5 bases and J gave up 4 bases; unmatched junction bases: 10. CDR1 and CDR2 from the germline V gene are SSHAT and FNYEAQ (reference sequence). This CDR3 is CASSPVGGRQYNEQFF. In DNA form, the CDR3 reads TGTGCCAGCAGCCCCGTAGGCGGGAGGCAGTACAATGAGCAGTTCTTC.

Only a few counts were recorded for this clonotype. In this CDR3 the conserved last residue, phenylalanine or tryptophan, is missing, so a read error is likely. The DNA is left out, because the CDR3 cannot be placed on it with certainty; the CDR3 is given as TCRdb lists it. This CDR3 is CASSPPHGKDSPLHFGN. The rearrangement joins TRBV12-3 or TRBV12-4 to TRBJ2-7; the table's D call, TRBD2, has no DNA check behind it. Both ends counted, the CDR3 spans 17 residues.

This clonotype was picked up many times. This rearrangement joins TRBV4-1 to TRBJ1-5; D remains ambiguous. CDR3 length: 16 residues. Trimming took 1 base from V and 4 from J, leaving 14 bases between them. Germline CDR1 reads MGHRA; CDR2 reads YSYEKL. The CDR3 sequence is CASSQVGWGPNQPQHF. The CDR3, as DNA: TGCGCCAGCAGCCAAGTAGGATGGGGTCCAAATCAGCCCCAGCATTTT.

This rearrangement joins TRBV5-5 to TRBJ1-2; TRBD1 might be the D (5 bases). This CDR3 region has 15 residues. Germline CDR1 is SGHKS and CDR2 is YYEKEE (reference sequence). The V end lost 3 bases, the J end lost 0 bases, and 12 bases lay between the germline ends. This CDR3 is CASSSRDASNYGYTF. DNA of the CDR3: TGTGCCAGCAGCTCCCGGGACGCCTCTAACTATGGCTACACCTTC. Full variable domain (outside the CDR3, taken from reference TRBV5-5 and TRBJ1-2): DAGVTQSPTHLIKTRGQQVTLRCSPISGHKSVSWYQQVLGQGPQFIFQYYEKEERGRGNFPDRFSARQFPNYSSELNVNALLLGDSALYLCASSSRDASNYGYTFGSGTRLTVV.

The chain joins TRBV18 to TRBJ2-7, with unresolved D. The DNA end favors TRBJ2-5, so the J call may be wrong. The CDR3 spans 11 residues. Germline CDR1 is KGHSH and CDR2 is LQKENI. In DNA, the CDR3 is TGTGCCAGCTCACCGGGGGAGACCCAGTACTTC. This translates into CASSPGETQYF.

This clonotype turned up a few times. A much larger clone sits a single nucleotide away, making a read error possible. CDR3 residues: CASSESQGLYEQFF. Written as DNA, the CDR3 is TGTGCCAGCAGTGAATCACAGGGGCTCTACGAGCAGTTCTTC. The V call is TRBV6-1, the J call TRBJ2-1; 7 nucleotides line up with TRBD1. Germline CDR1 reads MNHNS; CDR2 reads SASEGT. This CDR3 is built from 14 residues. The junction had 8 bases not matched to a gene; V was cut back by 2 bases and J by 10 bases.

The genes are TRBV7-9 and TRBJ2-7, with D perhaps matching TRBD2 (6 bases). CDR1 is SEHNR, CDR2 FQNEAQ, per germline (reference sequence). The CDR3 spans 15 residues. V was cut by 6 bases and J by 1 base, with 16 bases left in between. The CDR3: CASSGDWRGSYEQYF. In DNA, the CDR3 is TGTGCCAGCAGTGGGGACTGGCGGGGATCCTACGAGCAGTACTTC.

This clonotype counts as medium-sized. The V call is TRBV12-3 or TRBV12-4, the J call TRBJ2-6; D remains ambiguous. The CDR3 has 15 amino acids. Trimming stripped 6 bases from V and 0 bases from J, with 9 bases between. The CDR3 loop reads CASRQRSSGANVLTF. DNA for the CDR3: TGTGCCAGCAGACAACGGAGCTCTGGGGCCAACGTCCTGACTTTC.

The chain joins TRBV28 to TRBJ2-5; D is unresolved. V lost 5 bases, J lost 1 base, and 14 bases lay in between. The CDR3 loop spans 15 amino acids. Germline CDR1 MDHEN, CDR2 SYDVKM. The chain's CDR3 is CASSPLLKSQETQYF. The CDR3 nucleotides read TGTGCCAGCAGTCCCCTCCTTAAGTCCCAAGAGACCCAGTACTTC.

This clonotype came up many times. The rearrangement links TRBV11-2 to TRBJ2-5; D possibly matches TRBD1 or TRBD2 (6 bases each). This CDR3 spans 14 amino acids. The V end was cut by 9 bases, the J end by 5 bases, with 19 bases between. The V gene's germline CDR1 is SGHAT and CDR2 FQNNGV. The CDR3 DNA sequence: TGTGCCAGGGGGGCGGGAAAAATGGCGGAGACCCAGTACTTC. Amino acid sequence: CARGAGKMAETQYF.

In its sample, this clonotype was seen many times. This chain connects TRBV6-1 to TRBJ2-7; 7 nucleotides line up with TRBD1. Germline trimming cut 2 bases from V and 3 bases from J; bases unmatched to any gene: 4. Germline CDR1 and CDR2: MNHNS and SASEGT. The CDR3 extends over 14 amino acids. The CDR3 protein is CASSESQGLYEQYF. The CDR3 nucleotides are TGTGCCAGCAGTGAATCACAGGGGCTCTACGAGCAGTACTTC.

This clonotype was counted ten times or more. The rearrangement uses TRBV5-1 and TRBJ2-1; TRBD2 might be the D (5 bases). The last part of the DNA fits TRBJ2-7 better; the J call may be wrong. The length of the CDR3 is 16 residues. Germline V gene lookup returns CDR1 SGHRS and CDR2 YFSETQ. CDR3 in DNA: TGCGCCAGCAGCGACGGGGTGGTACCGAGGAGCTACGAGCAGTACTTC. It specifies CASSDGVVPRSYEQYF.

Worth noting for this clonotype: This CDR3 is missing its conserved last phenylalanine or tryptophan, likely due to a read error. No DNA is shown, since the ends of the CDR3 on it are uncertain; the CDR3 is the one TCRdb lists. The chain recombines TRBV24-1 with TRBJ2-7; the table's TRBD1 call for D was not verified on the DNA. Germline CDR1 and CDR2: KGHDR and SFDVKD. Both ends counted, the CDR3 spans 16 residues. The CDR3 spells CATSDNSPPYGYTFGS.

This clonotype was observed many times. The chain is built from TRBV7-2 and TRBJ2-5, with a weak D call TRBD2 (6 bases). The CDR3 loop spans 15 amino acids. The V gene's germline CDR1 is SGHTA and CDR2 FQGNSA. V lost 3 bases and J 2 bases, leaving 13 bases between the germline ends. CDR3 DNA sequence: TGTGCCAGCAGCTTCTCGGCCGGGAGTCAAGAGACCCAGTACTTC. As protein: CASSFSAGSQETQYF.

The chain is built from TRBV20-1 and TRBJ2-6, with D unclear. The DNA end is more similar to TRBJ1-2, so the J call may be wrong. CDR1 DFQATT and CDR2 SNEGSKA come from the germline V gene (reference sequence). The CDR3 is made up of 12 amino acids. The CDR3 is CSARATSLGYTF. As DNA, the CDR3 is TGCAGTGCTAGAGCTACGAGTCTTGGCTACACCTTC.

This clonotype was detected ten times or more. V and J are TRBV5-1 and TRBJ1-1, with TRBD1 as a possible D gene (5 bases). Germline CDR1 is SGHRS and CDR2 is YFSETQ. With 1 base removed from V and 3 bases from J, the gap between germline ends came to 10 bases. The CDR3 spans 14 residues. DNA for the CDR3: TGCGCCAGCAGCTTGACAGGCACTCACACTGAAGCTTTCTTT. This gives the protein CASSLTGTHTEAFF. The entire variable domain, with the rest obtained from reference TRBV5-1 and TRBJ1-1, is as follows: KAGVTQTPRYLIKTRGQQVTLSCSPISGHRSVSWYQQTPGQGLQFLFEYFSETQRNKGNFPGRFSGRQFSNSRSEMNVSTLELGDSALYLCASSLTGTHTEAFFGQGTRLTVV.

By share, this clonotype counts as medium-sized (0.01 to 0.1%). The CDR3, as DNA: TGTGCCAGCAGCCCCGTCGGGAACACTGAAGCTTTCTTT. It is translated as CASSPVGNTEAFF. The chain employs TRBV7-9 and TRBJ1-1, with no clear D. CDR1 and CDR2 (germline): SEHNR, FQNEAQ (reference sequence). V gave up 5 bases and J gave up 1 base, with 8 bases separating them. The CDR3 is 13 residues long.

This clonotype was recorded a few times. The V gene is TRBV7-3, the J gene TRBJ2-5, with 7 bases that match TRBD1. Germline values: CDR1 SGHTA, CDR2 FQGTGA. The CDR3 contains 16 residues. J gave up 4 bases and V 2 bases, and 10 bases lay outside the gene matches. The CDR3 nucleotides are TGTGCCAGCAGCTTAGACCGGGGCAGGGGGTCAGAGACCCAGTACTTC. Protein sequence: CASSLDRGRGSETQYF.

For this clonotype: Germline is not matched at one junction end, which may reflect a read error. The chain combines TRBV7-3 with TRBJ2-4; no firm D call. The germline V gene encodes CDR1 SGHTA and CDR2 FQGTGA. This CDR3 region has 14 residues. The CDR3 here is CAGSLGPPYNEQYF. CDR3 in DNA: TGTGCCGGCAGCTTAGGGCCTCCTTACAATGAGCAGTACTTC.

This sequence joins TRBV4-1 and TRBJ1-2, with 7 bases lining up with TRBD1. The J segment lost 7 bases and the V segment lost 1 base, leaving 3 bases of the junction unmatched. The CDR3 loop spans 13 amino acids. CDR1 and CDR2 (germline): MGHRA, YSYEKL. The CDR3 is CASSQAAGGGYTF. The CDR3 bases are TGCGCCAGCAGCCAAGCGGCAGGGGGTGGCTACACCTTC.

This clonotype was counted ten times or more. The V and J genes are TRBV28 and TRBJ1-1; D is ambiguous. The germline CDR1 and CDR2 sequences are MDHEN and SYDVKM. V was trimmed by 6 bases and J by 2 bases, leaving 19 bases between them. The CDR3 totals 16 residues. For the CDR3, the DNA is TGTGCCAGCAGCCCTCCGGGAGGTGGGATAAACACTGAAGCTTTCTTT. Protein product: CASSPPGGGINTEAFF.

The chain links TRBV7-8 to TRBJ2-5; TRBD2 matches 10 bases. The germline gives CDR1 SGHVS, CDR2 FQNEAQ. J lost 2 bases, V lost 0 bases, and 3 bases had no gene match. CDR3 size: 16 residues. In DNA form, the CDR3 reads TGTGCCAGCAGCTTAGCGCCTAGCGGGGGACAAGAGACCCAGTACTTC. Protein: CASSLAPSGGQETQYF.

This clonotype has just a few counts. This chain joins TRBV20-1 and TRBJ1-1; 12 nucleotides line up with TRBD1. The germline CDR1 and CDR2 sequences are DFQATT and SNEGSKA (reference sequence). CDR3 length equals 16 residues. Trimming removed 1 base from V and 5 bases from J; junction bases left unmatched: 8. The DNA for the CDR3 is TGCAGTGCTAGAGGGACGGGACAGGGGGCCAGAACTGAAGCTTTCTTT. Its translation: CSARGTGQGARTEAFF.

This chain connects TRBV7-8 to TRBJ2-3, with D perhaps matching TRBD2 (7 bases). The CDR3 has 17 amino acids. Germline V gene data show CDR1 as SGHVS and CDR2 as FQNEAQ. V dropped 5 bases and J dropped 4 bases, with 22 bases sitting between them. The CDR3 spells CASSPFLGGPLADTQYF. CDR3 bases: TGTGCCAGCAGCCCATTCTTGGGGGGGCCGTTGGCAGATACGCAGTATTTT.